This entry lists 5 T cell receptor beta chains sequenced from one sample in a study of CD8 T cells in ankylosing spondylitis. Each CDR3 protein gets one entry after TCRdb re-called the 5' RACE reads with MiXCR. The sample includes under 400,000 distinct CDR3 sequences, 11% of them seen just once. Sequencing used blood, either unsorted or a sorted T cell fraction (not recorded which). Receptors originate from a female donor with ankylosing spondylitis or in good health (not recorded which).

Worth noting for this clonotype: The germline gene is not matched at one end of the junction; a read error may be the cause. DNA for the CDR3: TGTGCCAGCAGCTCGAGGGGGACAGGATCCTATGGCTACATCTTC. It encodes CASSSRGTGSYGYIF. The V and J genes are TRBV5-5 and TRBJ1-2; TRBD1 agrees at 8 bases. Germline-derived CDR1 and CDR2 are SGHKS and YYEKEE (reference sequence). This CDR3 is built from 15 residues.

At least ten counts were recorded for this clonotype. The chain employs TRBV12-3 or TRBV12-4 and TRBJ1-2; no firm D call. This CDR3 contains 16 residues. The V and J ends lost 7 bases and 4 bases respectively, with 22 bases between them. DNA of the CDR3: TGTGCCAGCACCACGAGGGAGGCCCTGGCCAGCTATGGCTACACCTTC. As protein: CASTTREALASYGYTF.

This clonotype has just a few counts. The chain couples TRBV5-6 to TRBJ2-5; D ambiguous. This CDR3 is built from 13 residues. Germline V gives CDR1 SGHDT, CDR2 YYEEEE. With 3 bases removed from V and 5 bases from J, the gap between germline ends came to 11 bases. The CDR3 spells CASSSTVAETQYF. CDR3 sequence (DNA): TGTGCCAGCAGCTCGACGGTCGCGGAGACCCAGTACTTC.

The chain recombines TRBV5-5 with TRBJ2-5; D remains unclear. CDR3 length: 14 amino acids. In germline, CDR1 is SGHKS, CDR2 YYEKEE (reference sequence). V lost 4 bases and J lost 1, with 11 bases in between. CDR3 region: CASSKGPTQETQYF. In nucleotides, the CDR3 is TGTGCCAGCAGCAAAGGACCGACCCAAGAGACCCAGTACTTC.

This clonotype showed up many times. The chain links TRBV6-1 to TRBJ2-5; possibly TRBD1 or TRBD2 for D (5 bases each). The ends were cut back, 7 bases at V and 2 bases at J, with 17 bases in the middle. Germline CDR1 is MNHNS and CDR2 is SASEGT. The CDR3 has 15 amino acids. Written as DNA, the CDR3 is TGTGCCAGCAAATTTCAGGGAACGGGACAAGAGACCCAGTACTTC. Protein: CASKFQGTGQETQYF.